Following are 13 T cell receptor beta chains from one sample sequenced in a study of T cells after yellow fever vaccination (dated by TCRdb to the late 2010s). The library was prepared using 5' RACE. The sample was run on an Illumina NovaSeq 6000. TCRdb ran its own pipeline on the public reads, namely fastp trimming at Q25 and MiXCR clone calling, and kept in-frame beta chains. Here each entry gathers all rows of one CDR3 protein and keeps the most common genes and DNA. This sample comprises some 300,000 distinct CDR3 sequences, around 4% of them detected only once. In total, the top ten clones hold about 25% of the sample. The treatment or condition label, as the study defines it: live attenuated yellow fever vaccine strain. The sample here was PBMCs, taken on the day of the yellow fever booster vaccination. The receptors stem from a man aged 18 to 30 who received the YFV17D yellow fever vaccine.

The sample holds many counts of this clonotype. The V gene is TRBV5-1, the J gene TRBJ2-1, with TRBD2 matching over 7 bases. J was trimmed by 1 base and V by 4 bases; bases with no gene match: 5. The CDR3 length is 15 residues. The germline V gene encodes CDR1 SGHRS and CDR2 YFSETQ. Here the CDR3 DNA reads TGCGCCAGCAGCATACGGGGGGAGTCCTACAATGAGCAGTTCTTC. Translation gives CASSIRGESYNEQFF.

The rearrangement links TRBV11-1 to TRBJ2-7; 7 bases agree with TRBD1. The CDR3 has 14 residues. Germline CDR1 reads SGHAT; CDR2 reads FQDESV (reference sequence). The ends lost 2 bases at V and 8 bases at J; junction bases unmatched: 9. CDR3 in amino acids: CASSLRQGPDKQYF. In nucleotides, the CDR3 is TGTGCCAGCAGCTTACGACAGGGCCCCGACAAGCAGTACTTC.

This clonotype was recorded many times. This chain uses TRBV18 with TRBJ2-3, with 9 bases fitting TRBD2. The CDR3 loop spans 15 amino acids. Trimming cost V 3 bases and J 2 bases; bases outside gene matches: 3. The germline gives CDR1 KGHSH, CDR2 LQKENI. The CDR3 protein is CASSPTSGPTDTQYF. The CDR3, as DNA: TGTGCCAGCTCACCGACTAGCGGACCCACAGATACGCAGTATTTT.

The chain combines TRBV5-1 with TRBJ1-2, with D tentatively TRBD1 (6 bases). CDR1 is SGHRS, CDR2 YFSETQ, per germline. The CDR3 totals 14 residues. V lost 5 bases to trimming and J lost 8 bases, with 19 bases between them. The CDR3 spells CASRPIQGSGGYTF. The CDR3, as DNA: TGCGCCAGCAGACCGATACAGGGATCAGGAGGCTACACCTTC. The full variable domain, rest sourced from reference TRBV5-1 and TRBJ1-2, is KAGVTQTPRYLIKTRGQQVTLSCSPISGHRSVSWYQQTPGQGLQFLFEYFSETQRNKGNFPGRFSGRQFSNSRSEMNVSTLELGDSALYLCASRPIQGSGGYTFGSGTRLTVV.

V usage is TRBV7-9 and J usage is TRBJ2-5; D is unclear. In germline, CDR1 is SEHNR, CDR2 FQNEAQ (reference sequence). The CDR3 consists of 15 residues. Trimming removed 5 bases from V and 0 bases from J, with 13 bases in between. The chain's CDR3 is CASSAGPWYQETQYF. CDR3 bases: TGTGCCAGCAGCGCCGGGCCCTGGTACCAAGAGACCCAGTACTTC.

The genes are TRBV6-5 and TRBJ2-1; 11 positions match TRBD2. V was pared by 2 bases and J by 5 bases, with 5 bases of the junction left unmatched. This CDR3 has 16 residues. Germline lookup yields CDR1 MNHEY and CDR2 SVGAGI. CDR3 in amino acids: CASSYLAGGRHNEQFF. The CDR3 nucleotides read TGTGCCAGCAGTTACCTAGCGGGGGGCCGGCACAATGAGCAGTTCTTC.

The sample holds a few counts of this clonotype. The CDR3 DNA follows: TGTGCTAGTGGTTGGACTTCTAAAGAGACCCAGTACTTC. This gives the protein CASGWTSKETQYF. J is TRBJ2-5 and V is TRBV12-5, with D possibly being TRBD2 (5 bases). The germline V gene encodes CDR1 LGHNT and CDR2 FRNRAP. The CDR3 totals 13 residues. The V end was cut by 4 bases, the J end by 3 bases, with 9 bases between.

This clonotype was counted at least ten times. Here the CDR3 DNA reads TGTGCCATCACCGTGGGGGATGGCTACACCTTC. It encodes CAITVGDGYTF. The rearrangement links TRBV6-6 to TRBJ1-2, with a weak D call TRBD1 (5 bases). The CDR3 loop spans 11 amino acids. With 10 bases removed from V and 6 bases from J, the gap between germline ends came to 12 bases. Germline V gene sequence: CDR1 MNHNY, CDR2 SVGAGI (reference sequence).

The sample holds a few counts of this clonotype. A read error may produce the germline difference seen at one junction end. This chain uses TRBV9 with TRBJ2-1; D is possibly TRBD2 (5 bases). The V gene's germline CDR1 is SGDLS and CDR2 YYNGEE. CDR3 size: 15 residues. This chain's CDR3 is CASSVDPSQYNELFF. In DNA, the CDR3 is TGTGCCAGCAGCGTAGATCCTAGCCAATACAATGAGCTGTTCTTC. Based on the CDR3 plus reference TRBV9 and TRBJ2-1, the full variable domain is DSGVTQTPKHLITATGQRVTLRCSPRSGDLSVYWYQQSLDQGLQFLIQYYNGEERAKGNILERFSAQQFPDLHSELNLSSLELGDSALYFCASSVDPSQYNELFFGPGTRLTVL.

This clonotype has ten or more counts. This chain links TRBV11-2 with TRBJ2-1; 8 bases are a match to TRBD2. V trimming: 1 base; J trimming: 15 bases; junction bases outside the gene matches: 5. Germline V lookup: CDR1 SGHAT, CDR2 FQNNGV. CDR3 length: 12 amino acids. Here the CDR3 DNA reads TGTGCCAGCAGCTTAGCCGGGAGGGTTCGGTTCTTC. Its protein is CASSLAGRVRFF.

The chain uses TRBV12-3 or TRBV12-4 and TRBJ2-1; 9 bases are a match to TRBD2. The length of the CDR3 is 15 residues. J lost 9 bases, V lost 4 bases, and 10 bases had no gene match. The CDR3 DNA sequence: TGTGCCAGCAGTTGGCGGGGGGGCCGCCTCAGTGAGCAGTTCTTC. Its translation is CASSWRGGRLSEQFF.

This clonotype was seen repeatedly, ten times or more. V and J are TRBV7-2 and TRBJ1-2; TRBD1 matches at 7 bases. The CDR3 loop spans 14 amino acids. The ends lost 6 bases at V and 4 bases at J; junction bases unmatched: 8. CDR1 is SGHTA, CDR2 FQGNSA, per germline. Here the CDR3 reads CASSFETGFYGYTF. CDR3 DNA: TGTGCCAGCAGTTTCGAGACAGGGTTCTATGGCTACACCTTC.

This clonotype was seen ten or more times. In DNA form, the CDR3 reads TGTGCCAGCAGCGTAGAGAGCTCTGGAAACACCATATATTTT. It codes for CASSVESSGNTIYF. The V and J genes are TRBV9 and TRBJ1-3; D gene unclear. V dropped 0 bases and J dropped 0 bases, with 4 bases sitting between them. Germline V lookup: CDR1 SGDLS, CDR2 YYNGEE. The CDR3 is 14 amino acids.